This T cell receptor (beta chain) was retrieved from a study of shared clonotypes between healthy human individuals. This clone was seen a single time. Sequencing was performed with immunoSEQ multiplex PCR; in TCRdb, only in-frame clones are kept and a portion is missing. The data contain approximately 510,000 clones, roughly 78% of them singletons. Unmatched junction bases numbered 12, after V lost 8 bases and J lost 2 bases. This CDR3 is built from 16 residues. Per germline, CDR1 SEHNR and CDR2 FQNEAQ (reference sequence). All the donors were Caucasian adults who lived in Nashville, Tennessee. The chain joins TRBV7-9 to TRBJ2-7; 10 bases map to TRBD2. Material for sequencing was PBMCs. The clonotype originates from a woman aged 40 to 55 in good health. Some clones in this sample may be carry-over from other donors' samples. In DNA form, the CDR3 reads TGTGCCAGCGAGGATTCTAGCGGGAGCCCCCCCTACGAGCAGTACTTC. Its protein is CASEDSSGSPPYEQYF.